This TCR beta chain stems from a study of blood T cell repertoires in COVID-19 (dated by TCRdb to 2020 to 2022). With regard to the full study: Samples from collaborators originated in the United States, Italy and Spain and spanned both the acute and convalescent phases of COVID-19. Samples were obtained from the ongoing ImmuneRACE study (first 160 participants) and from 1,254 subjects provided by 6 global collaborators. Nearly every sample came with metadata listing a de-identified subject ID, COVID-19 status, age in years and sex. The prospective study material was composed of cDNA or gDNA derived from T cells, B-cell-depleted T cells, or PBMCs. Where HLA class I and class II types were available, the types were taken from metadata supplied by the sample provider, not from assay-based typing. A freely available public database, intended as a resource for researchers studying the immune response to SARS-CoV-2, is where the repertoires were released. Subjects who had been exposed to COVID-19, were actively infected with it, or had recovered from it provided the deeply sampled blood TCRbeta repertoires that made up the dataset. What the study reported, not specific to this receptor: The amount of clinical and demographic metadata varied by source and participant and was provided uncurated.

At one collaborating source in Seattle, patients were enrolled during active infection and were followed longitudinally through the course of disease. Collaborating institutions collected whole blood in K2EDTA tubes following their own protocols. For TCRbeta analysis, collaborators shipped samples in one of three forms: frozen whole blood, isolated PBMCs, or DNA extracted from either of those sample types. The immunoSEQ Assay, a bias-controlled multiplex PCR, was used to amplify TCRbeta CDR3 regions from genomic DNA. In the source study's methods: Within the assay, amplification of reference gene primers was used to estimate how many nucleated cells each sample contained. To quantify the absolute abundance of each unique TCRbeta CDR3 rearrangement, sequence reads were collapsed and filtered. For each sample, productive Simpson clonality was calculated as the square root of Simpson's diversity index over productive rearrangements. TCRdb stores this immuneACCESS table with in-frame sequences only. Part of the clones is absent; in the studies checked, under half of the shortfall reflects unresolved V genes, and no reason is known for the rest. V and J calls and clone size are given by that table; D and trimming were obtained from the DNA. The sample table records about 130,000 clones; around 79% of these occur just once. The top ten constitute 5% of the sample.

V and J are trimmed by 3 bases and 5 bases, and the gene matches miss 8 bases of the junction. Looking up the germline V gene yields CDR1 SGHRS and CDR2 YFSETQ. There are 16 amino acids in the CDR3, from cysteine to phenylalanine inclusive. This entry keeps only the CDR3 DNA: 48 bases, framed from base 1. About this clone itself: The specificity of this receptor is unknown. Base qualities are not recorded, but no much larger clone differs from it by a single base.

The chain joins TRBV5-1 to TRBJ1-6, with TRBD1 matching 7 junction bases. The sample comprised peripheral blood. This TCR was recovered from a woman between 65 and 79 years old with COVID-19, enrolled during active disease. The CDR3 amino acid sequence is: CASSSSWGQNNSPLHF. The DNA sequence follows: TGCGCCAGCAGCTCTTCTTGGGGACAGAATAATTCACCCCTCCACTTT. This CDR3, with the reference TRBV5-1 and TRBJ1-6 proteins standing in past its ends, gives the full variable domain KAGVTQTPRYLIKTRGQQVTLSCSPISGHRSVSWYQQTPGQGLQFLFEYFSETQRNKGNFPGRFSGRQFSNSRSEMNVSTLELGDSALYLCASSSSWGQNNSPLHFGNGTRLTVT.